This entry features one T cell receptor (beta chain) sequence. The table lists this clonotype with many counts. This clone's antigen is unknown. No per-base quality is available; no much larger clone lies one base away. This sample was included in a study of breast tumors, draining lymph nodes, adjacent tissues (dated by TCRdb to 2016 to 2017). Notes on the research overall: The study compared TCR beta repertoires across tumor, adjacent nontumor tissue and axillary lymph nodes from breast cancer patients. In human breast cancer, the study set out to evaluate how tumor, surrounding tissue and draining lymph node repertoires relate to one another and whether T cells may move between these sites. What the work shows at the level of the full study, not this receptor alone: Rather than being directly demonstrated, the conclusion that tumor T cells originate in lymph nodes was presented as consistent with a hypothesis. In luminal-like breast cancer, tumor and nontumor tissue repertoires resembled each other significantly more than in basal-like breast cancer. Tumor T-cell repertoires showed less diversity than lymph node repertoires and more diversity than nontumor tissue repertoires, and tumor T-cell repertoires showed preferential V and J gene usage. The data were considered consistent with most tumor T cells being derived from the lymph node and subsequently expanding within tumor tissue.

Measured from the cysteine to the phenylalanine, the CDR3 is 16 residues long. Only the CDR3 portion is preserved as DNA: 48 bases, with reading frame beginning at the first base. In the germline V gene (reference sequence), CDR1 corresponds to MNHNY and CDR2 to SVGAGI. V lost 6 bases and J lost 4 bases; the stretch between them is 19 bases long. The sequencer was an Illumina HiSeq 2000. Multiplex PCR amplification was used to build the TCR beta chain libraries. The amplified TCR beta chain products were analyzed by high-throughput sequencing. Starting from the raw public reads, TCRdb applied fastp trimming at Q25, assembled clones with MiXCR and retained in-frame beta chains. Entries are consolidated by CDR3 protein sequence, retaining the most common genes and DNA. Recorded for this sample are around 170,000 distinct CDR3 sequences; roughly 30% of them occurred a single time. The biggest ten clones account for around 4.5% of the sample.

The lymph node samples were taken from the axillary draining lymph nodes of breast cancer patients. Here the chain combines TRBV6-6 and TRBJ1-5; the D gene identity is not certain. This clonotype was obtained from a female donor with breast cancer. Some clones in this sample may be carry-over from other donors' samples. Sample: axillary lymph node tissue. The DNA sequence reads TGTGCCAGCAGCCCATATCGGAGGAGAGGTAATCAGCCCCAGCATTTT. This translates into CASSPYRRRGNQPQHF.